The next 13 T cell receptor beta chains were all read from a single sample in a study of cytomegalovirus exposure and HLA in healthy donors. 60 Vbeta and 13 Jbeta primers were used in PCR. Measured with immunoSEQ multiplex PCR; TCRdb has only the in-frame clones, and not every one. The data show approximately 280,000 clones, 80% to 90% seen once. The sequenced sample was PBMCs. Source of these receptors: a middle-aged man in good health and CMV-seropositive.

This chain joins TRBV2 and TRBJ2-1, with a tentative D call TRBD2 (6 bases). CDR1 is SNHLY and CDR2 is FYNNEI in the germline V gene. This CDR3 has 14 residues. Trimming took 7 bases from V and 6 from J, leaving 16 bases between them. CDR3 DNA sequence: TGTGCCAGCAAGGAACGGGAGTGGGTCAATGAGCAGTTCTTC. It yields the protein CASKEREWVNEQFF.

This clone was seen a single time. CDR3 nucleotides: TGTGCCAGCAGCTTACGACGAGTGGACAGCTTCTATGGCTACACCTTC. It is translated as CASSLRRVDSFYGYTF. The gene calls are TRBV7-9 and TRBJ1-2; maybe TRBD1 (6 bases). Trimming stripped 2 bases from V and 4 bases from J, with 17 bases between. The CDR3 totals 16 residues. Germline CDR1 is SEHNR and CDR2 is FQNEAQ (reference sequence).

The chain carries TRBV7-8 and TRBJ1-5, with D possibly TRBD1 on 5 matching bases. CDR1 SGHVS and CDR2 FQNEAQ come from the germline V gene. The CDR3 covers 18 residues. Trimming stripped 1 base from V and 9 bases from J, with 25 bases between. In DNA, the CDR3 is TGTGCCAGCAGCTTAGTGACGGGGAGGGGATATGTAATTCTGCCCCAGCATTTT. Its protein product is CASSLVTGRGYVILPQHF.

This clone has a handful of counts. For the CDR3, the DNA is TGTGCCAGCAGCTTCGGAACAGGGGTCGAAAAACTGTTTTTT. Amino acids: CASSFGTGVEKLFF. V gene TRBV5-6 combines with J gene TRBJ1-4; 7 positions agree with TRBD1. The V gene's germline CDR1 is SGHDT and CDR2 YYEEEE. The ends lost 2 bases at V and 8 bases at J; junction bases unmatched: 6. This CDR3 has 14 residues.

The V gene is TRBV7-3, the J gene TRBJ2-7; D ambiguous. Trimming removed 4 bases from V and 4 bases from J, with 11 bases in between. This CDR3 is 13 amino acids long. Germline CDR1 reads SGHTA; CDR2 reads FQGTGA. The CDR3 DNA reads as TGTGCCAGCAGCTCGCGACGGAGTTACGAGCAGTACTTC. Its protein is CASSSRRSYEQYF.

The CDR3 reads CASSLLTSGSGVDTQYF. CDR3 DNA: TGTGCCAGCAGCTTATTGACTAGCGGGAGCGGGGTAGATACGCAGTATTTT. The rearrangement uses TRBV7-8 and TRBJ2-3, with 12 bases that match TRBD2. The V and J ends lost 2 bases and 5 bases, in that order; junction bases with no gene match: 8. CDR1 and CDR2 from the germline V gene are SGHVS and FQNEAQ. This CDR3 spans 17 amino acids.

The CDR3 region has the DNA TGTGCCAGTAGTCCCTGGACAGGGGAGGGGTATGGCTACACCTTC. It encodes CASSPWTGEGYGYTF. This chain uses TRBV19 with TRBJ1-2; 9 nucleotides line up with TRBD1. There are 15 residues in the CDR3. Germline CDR1 reads LNHDA; CDR2 reads SQIVND (reference sequence). V trimming: 5 bases; J trimming: 5 bases; junction bases outside the gene matches: 9.

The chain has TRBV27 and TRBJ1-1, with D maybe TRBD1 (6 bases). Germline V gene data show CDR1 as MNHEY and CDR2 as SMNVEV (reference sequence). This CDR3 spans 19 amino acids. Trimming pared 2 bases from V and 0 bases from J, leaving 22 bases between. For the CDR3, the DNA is TGTGCCAGCAGTTTAGGTTTAAGGCGGACAGACAATATGAACACTGAAGCTTTCTTT. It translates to CASSLGLRRTDNMNTEAFF.

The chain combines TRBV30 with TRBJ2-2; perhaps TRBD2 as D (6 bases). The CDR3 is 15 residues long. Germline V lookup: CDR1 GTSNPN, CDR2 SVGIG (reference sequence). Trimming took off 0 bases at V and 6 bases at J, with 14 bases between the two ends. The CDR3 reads CAWSVSLAIAGELFF. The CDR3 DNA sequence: TGTGCCTGGAGTGTGAGCCTAGCGATAGCCGGGGAGCTGTTTTTT.

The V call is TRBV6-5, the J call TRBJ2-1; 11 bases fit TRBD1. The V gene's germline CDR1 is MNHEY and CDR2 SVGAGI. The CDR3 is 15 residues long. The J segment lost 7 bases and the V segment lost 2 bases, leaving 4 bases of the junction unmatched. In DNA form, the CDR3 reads TGTGCCAGCAGTTACCGGGACAGGGGGAGGAATGAGCAGTTCTTC. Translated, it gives CASSYRDRGRNEQFF.

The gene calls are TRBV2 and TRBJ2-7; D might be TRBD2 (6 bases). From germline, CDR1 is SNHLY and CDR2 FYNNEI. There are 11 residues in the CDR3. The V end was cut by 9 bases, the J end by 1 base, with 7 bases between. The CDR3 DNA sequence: TGTGCCAGTGGGAGGTCCTACGAGCAGTACTTC. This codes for CASGRSYEQYF.

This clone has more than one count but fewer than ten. For the CDR3, the DNA is TGTGCCAGCAGCCGCCTTCATATTGGACAGGGAGGCCAGCCCCAGCATTTT. This encodes CASSRLHIGQGGQPQHF. V is TRBV28 and J is TRBJ1-5, with 8 bases matching TRBD1. The V gene end was trimmed by 6 bases and the J gene end by 7 bases; junction bases not matched to a gene: 17. The CDR3 length is 17 residues. The germline gives CDR1 MDHEN, CDR2 SYDVKM.

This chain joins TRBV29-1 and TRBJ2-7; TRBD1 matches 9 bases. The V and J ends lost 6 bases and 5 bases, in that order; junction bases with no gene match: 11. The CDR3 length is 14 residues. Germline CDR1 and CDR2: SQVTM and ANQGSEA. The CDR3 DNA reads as TGCAGCGTCCTCGGACAGGGGCCCTTCGACGAGCAGTACTTC. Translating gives CSVLGQGPFDEQYF.